One sample yielded the 19 T cell receptor beta chains listed below, sequenced in a study of blood T cell repertoires in COVID-19. TCRdb's table, derived via immunoSEQ multiplex PCR, lists solely in-frame clones and lacks some. The table records about 330,000 clones, roughly 87% of them present only once. Sequenced: peripheral blood. All receptors come from a man in his thirties or forties with COVID-19, enrolled during active disease.

With respect to this clone: Other DNA sequences in this sample translate to the same CDR3. V usage is TRBV6-5 and J usage is TRBJ2-1; D perhaps matches TRBD1 (6 bases). Looked up from germline, CDR1 is MNHEY and CDR2 is SVGAGI. V was trimmed by 0 bases and J by 6 bases, leaving 9 bases between them. CDR3 length equals 14 residues. The CDR3 region has the DNA TGTGCCAGCAGTTACTCGAGGGGGAGCAATGAGCAGTTCTTC. This gives the protein CASSYSRGSNEQFF.

The V and J genes are TRBV18 and TRBJ2-4, with a tentative D call TRBD2 (6 bases). Germline values: CDR1 KGHSH, CDR2 LQKENI. CDR3 length: 19 residues. The germline V and J ends were trimmed by 2 bases and 3 bases, with 23 bases remaining between them. As DNA, the CDR3 is TGTGCCAGCTCACCATATGAGGGGCGAATAGTGGAGGGCAAAAACATTCAGTACTTC. It yields the protein CASSPYEGRIVEGKNIQYF. Complete variable domain (other parts from reference TRBV18 and TRBJ2-4): NAGVMQNPRHLVRRRGQEARLRCSPMKGHSHVYWYRQLPEEGLKFMVYLQKENIIDESGMPKERFSAEFPKEGPSILRIQQVVRGDSAAYFCASSPYEGRIVEGKNIQYFGAGTRLSVL.

The V call is TRBV3-1 (or the pseudogene TRBV3-2), the J call TRBJ1-4; tentatively, D is TRBD1 (6 bases). V was pared by 2 bases and J by 8 bases, with 9 bases between. This CDR3 spans 13 amino acids. CDR1 and CDR2 (germline): LGHDT, YNNKEL (reference sequence). The CDR3 coding sequence is TGTGCCAGCAGCCAACGGACAGCGGAAAAACTGTTTTTT. Protein sequence: CASSQRTAEKLFF.

This chain uses TRBV6-5 with TRBJ2-1; TRBD2 aligns across 10 bases. CDR1 is MNHEY, CDR2 SVGAGI, per germline. The CDR3 length is 14 residues. After removal of 5 bases from V and 9 bases from J, the junction contained 7 bases not matched to a gene. The CDR3 protein is CASSPSGGVGEQFF. The CDR3 nucleotides are TGTGCCAGCAGTCCTAGCGGGGGAGTGGGTGAGCAGTTCTTC.

This chain connects TRBV21-1 to TRBJ1-5. TRBV21-1 is a pseudogene locus. The CDR3 extends over 16 amino acids. The CDR3, as DNA: TGTGCCAGCATCACCGGGGGCCGGGGGGGCAATCAGCCCCAGCATTTT. Translated, it gives CASITGGRGGNQPQHF.

The rearrangement uses TRBV6-2 or TRBV6-3 and TRBJ2-1; 13 bases line up with TRBD2. Germline V gene lookup returns CDR1 MNHEY and CDR2 SVGEGT. The CDR3 is 15 residues long. After removal of 6 bases from V and 8 bases from J, the junction contained 7 bases not matched to a gene. The CDR3, as DNA: TGTGCCAGCAGCTGGGGACTAGCGGGAAACCATGAGCAGTTCTTC. Its translation: CASSWGLAGNHEQFF.

This chain uses TRBV6-5 with TRBJ2-7; 10 nucleotides match TRBD1. V gave up 5 bases and J gave up 3 bases; unmatched junction bases: 7. The CDR3 totals 15 residues. CDR1 MNHEY and CDR2 SVGAGI come from the germline V gene. The CDR3 sequence: CASSTRQGAYYEQYF. CDR3 coding DNA: TGTGCCAGCAGTACCCGACAGGGGGCTTACTACGAGCAGTACTTC.

DNA of the CDR3: TGTGCCAGCAGCCCTACAGGGAACTATGGCTACACCTTC. This sequence encodes CASSPTGNYGYTF. V usage is TRBV5-4 and J usage is TRBJ1-2; TRBD1 might be the D (6 bases). Germline values: CDR1 SGHNT, CDR2 YYREEE (reference sequence). CDR3 length: 13 amino acids. The V end was cut by 4 bases, the J end by 2 bases, with 9 bases between.

This clone was seen a few times. The rearrangement uses TRBV3-1 (or the pseudogene TRBV3-2) and TRBJ2-5; TRBD2 agrees at 10 bases. Germline V lookup: CDR1 LGHDT, CDR2 YNNKEL (reference sequence). V gave up 4 bases and J gave up 2 bases; unmatched junction bases: 7. The CDR3 extends over 16 amino acids. This CDR3 is CASSLHSGRGQETQYF. CDR3 DNA: TGTGCCAGCAGCCTCCACAGCGGGAGGGGACAAGAGACCCAGTACTTC.

Concerning this clone itself: This specimen includes other DNA sequences encoding the same CDR3. The chain employs TRBV27 and TRBJ2-7, with TRBD1 identical over 9 bases. The CDR3 sequence is 13 residues long. Germline V CDR1 and CDR2: MNHEY, SMNVEV (reference sequence). J lost 4 bases, V lost 5 bases, and 3 bases had no gene match. The chain's CDR3 is CASSLGTGYEQYF. The CDR3, as DNA: TGTGCCAGCAGTCTAGGGACAGGGTACGAGCAGTACTTC.

The chain recombines TRBV4-2 with TRBJ1-2, with D uncertain. The germline gives CDR1 LGHNA, CDR2 YNFKEQ. The CDR3 covers 14 residues. Deletions cut 3 bases from V and 4 bases from J, with 12 bases between. The DNA of the CDR3 is TGTGCCAGCAGCCATTCTCGGGGTATCTATGGCTACACCTTC. Protein sequence: CASSHSRGIYGYTF.

This clone was seen just once. The rearrangement uses TRBV14 and TRBJ1-1; D gene ambiguous. The CDR3 is 13 residues long. Trimming left V 4 bases short and J 1 base short, with 7 bases between. Germline CDR1 and CDR2: SGHDN and FVKESK. The CDR3 DNA follows: TGTGCCAGCAGCCTAATGAGGAACACTGAAGCTTTCTTT. It is translated as CASSLMRNTEAFF.

The V call is TRBV19, the J call TRBJ1-5, with 7 bases identical to TRBD1. CDR1 and CDR2 from the germline V gene are LNHDA and SQIVND (reference sequence). The CDR3 runs to 13 residues. Unmatched junction bases numbered 6, after V lost 9 bases and J lost 4 bases. CDR3 protein: CASNLDRNQPQHF. Written as DNA, the CDR3 is TGTGCCAGCAATCTGGACAGGAATCAGCCCCAGCATTTT.

The genes are TRBV2 and TRBJ1-1; TRBD1 aligns across 9 bases. In germline, CDR1 is SNHLY, CDR2 FYNNEI. CDR3 length equals 15 residues. The J segment lost 5 bases and the V segment lost 6 bases, leaving 10 bases of the junction unmatched. The CDR3 sequence: CASRTPGTGRTEAFF. CDR3 nucleotides: TGTGCCAGCAGGACACCCGGGACAGGGAGGACTGAAGCTTTCTTT.

The sample holds one count of this clone. The chain joins TRBV7-8 to TRBJ1-2; 8 positions agree with TRBD1. Germline V gene data show CDR1 as SGHVS and CDR2 as FQNEAQ. The CDR3 has 17 residues. V shed 0 bases, J shed 7 bases, and the junction held 13 bases outside the gene matches. The CDR3 DNA follows: TGTGCCAGCAGCTTAGCGATCCCGACAGGGGTACAAGGTGGCTACACCTTC. Its translation is CASSLAIPTGVQGGYTF.

This clone was counted only a few times. The sample carries other DNA sequences with the same CDR3. The chain uses TRBV28 and TRBJ1-5; D is perhaps TRBD1 (6 bases). Germline CDR1 is MDHEN and CDR2 is SYDVKM. Trimming cost V 6 bases and J 6 bases, with 6 bases left between them. The CDR3 consists of 11 residues. The CDR3: CASRGGQPQHF. CDR3 DNA: TGTGCCAGCAGAGGGGGTCAGCCCCAGCATTTT.

V is TRBV6-5 and J is TRBJ2-2; D not certain. Germline values: CDR1 MNHEY, CDR2 SVGAGI. V was cut by 3 bases and J by 4 bases, with 9 bases left in between. There are 14 residues in the CDR3. The CDR3 here is CASSYQLVTGELFF. The CDR3 DNA follows: TGTGCCAGCAGTTATCAGTTGGTCACCGGGGAGCTGTTTTTT.

The chain uses TRBV14 and TRBJ2-5, with 13 nucleotides matching TRBD2. The germline V gene encodes CDR1 SGHDN and CDR2 FVKESK. The ends lost 4 bases at V and 4 bases at J; junction bases unmatched: 6. The CDR3 contains 16 residues. CDR3 sequence: CASSRGLAGVRETQYF. The CDR3 bases are TGTGCCAGCAGCCGAGGACTAGCGGGGGTACGAGAGACCCAGTACTTC.

The V and J genes are TRBV9 and TRBJ1-2; D gene uncertain. Germline V gives CDR1 SGDLS, CDR2 YYNGEE. Trimming shortened V by 4 bases and J by 4 bases, and 8 bases separated the two germline ends. CDR3 length: 12 residues. CDR3 residues: CASSPQSYGYTF. In nucleotides, the CDR3 is TGTGCCAGCAGCCCCCAGTCCTATGGCTACACCTTC.